The TCR beta chain described here comes from a study of blood T cell repertoires in COVID-19 (TCRdb year 2020). The study in broad terms: Samples covering the acute and convalescent phases of COVID-19 were provided by collaborators in the United States, Italy and Spain. Subjects who had been exposed to COVID-19, were actively infected with it, or had recovered from it provided the deeply sampled blood TCRbeta repertoires that made up the dataset. The prospective study material was composed of cDNA or gDNA derived from T cells, B-cell-depleted T cells, or PBMCs. HLA class I and class II types, where available, came from metadata supplied by the sample provider rather than from assay-based typing. The repertoires were made available in a free public database intended to serve as a resource for research on the immune response to SARS-CoV-2. The samples were drawn from two sources: the first 160 participants of the ongoing ImmuneRACE study, and 1,000 to 1,500 subjects contributed by 6 global collaborators. Sample metadata almost always included a de-identified subject ID, COVID-19 status, age in years and sex. Overall study results and their limits: How much clinical and demographic metadata was included differed by source and by participant, and the metadata was provided uncurated.

The collaborating institutions used their own protocols to collect whole blood in K2EDTA tubes. For TCRbeta analysis, collaborators shipped samples in one of three forms: frozen whole blood, isolated PBMCs, or DNA extracted from either of those sample types. As for this clone: Its target antigen remains unknown. Per-nucleotide qualities are absent, and no much larger clonotype sits a single base away.

The immunoSEQ Assay, a bias-controlled multiplex PCR, was used to amplify TCRbeta CDR3 regions from genomic DNA. Per the authors' processing: Nucleated cell counts per sample were estimated from amplification of reference gene primers within the assay. To quantify the absolute abundance of each unique TCRbeta CDR3 rearrangement, sequence reads were collapsed and filtered. For each sample, productive Simpson clonality was calculated as the square root of Simpson's diversity index over productive rearrangements. Sourced from immuneACCESS, this table was stored by TCRdb with only in-frame sequences that have V and J called. A share of the clones is absent; for the studies checked, an unresolved V gene accounts for under half, and the remainder has no known explanation. The V and J calls and clone size are taken from that table; D and trimming were inferred from the DNA. This sample gives fewer than 200,000 clones in total; 70% to 85% of them show up just once. Together, the top ten hold more than 8% of the sample.

V trim: 3 bases; J trim: 9 bases; unmatched bases: 7. CDR1 SQVTM and CDR2 ANQGSEA were looked up in the germline V gene. The CDR3 covers 13 residues, taking in both the cysteine and the phenylalanine. The only DNA kept is the CDR3, 39 bases in frame from the first base. The rearranged segments are TRBV29-1 and TRBJ1-1, with 10 central nucleotides matching TRBD1. The sample comprised peripheral blood. This clonotype was sampled from a woman older than 75 with acute or convalescent COVID-19. The CDR3 protein is CSVDLTTGGKAFF. The nucleotide sequence is TGCAGCGTTGACCTCACGACAGGGGGCAAAGCTTTCTTT.